The TCR beta chain described here comes from a study of blood T cell repertoires in COVID-19. Study-wide context: Some COVID-19 samples were acute and others convalescent; all came from the United States, Italy and Spain. Sources were T cells, B-cell-depleted T cells, or PBMCs; the material itself was cDNA or gDNA.

Study processing details: Reference gene primer amplification yielded estimated nucleated cell counts. The repertoire was sequenced with immunoSEQ multiplex PCR; TCRdb's copy has only in-frame clones and lacks some. D and trimming were read from the DNA, whereas the V and J calls and clone size are those reported in that table. The sample lists about 160,000 clones; 70% to 90% were seen once. Trimming shortened V by 3 bases and J by 3 bases, and 11 bases separated the two germline ends. CDR3 size: 14 residues. Per germline, CDR1 KGHDR and CDR2 SFDVKD. The V gene is TRBV24-1, the J gene TRBJ2-7; D possibly corresponds to TRBD1 (6 bases). The TCR originated in a human donor in a cohort sampled during active COVID-19. The sample comprised peripheral blood. CDR3 sequence reads: CATSDTGTFYEQYF. The CDR3 DNA reads TGTGCCACCAGTGATACCGGGACATTCTACGAGCAGTACTTC.